These T cell receptor beta chains were read from a single sample in a study of cytomegalovirus exposure and HLA in healthy donors. The protocol was immunoSEQ multiplex PCR, while the TCRdb copy is restricted to in-frame clones and leaves out a portion. The sample lists tens of thousands of clones; approximately 71% were seen once. The sequenced sample consisted of PBMCs. The receptors come from a woman in her thirties or forties in good health and CMV-seropositive. Both conserved end residues are part of each CDR3. D genes are given only for firm matches. Where a row states a size, it is once, few, many or the class of an expanded clone; other rows omit it.

-	-	TRBV7-8	TRBJ2-7	TGTGCCAGCAAAGTCGGTGGCGAGCAGTACTTC	CASKVGGEQYF
few	TRBD2	TRBV9	TRBJ2-3	TGTGCCAGCAGCGGGGGATTAGCGGGGTCCGGGGGCACAGATACGCAGTATTTT	CASSGGLAGSGGTDTQYF
-	-	TRBV6-1	TRBJ1-1	TGTGCCAGCACCCCCAAGAGTACTGAAGCTTTCTTT	CASTPKSTEAFF
-	-	TRBV7-6	TRBJ1-3	TGTGCCAGCAGCCTCCGGGACTCTGGAAACACCATATATTTT	CASSLRDSGNTIYF
-	-	TRBV7-3	TRBJ2-6	TGTGCCAGCAGCCCTCCCAGGGGCTCTGGGGCCAACGTCCTGACTTTC	CASSPPRGSGANVLTF
-	-	TRBV9	TRBJ1-4	TGTGCCAGCAGCCTGGGGGGGGCCGGGGGAAAACTGTTTTTT	CASSLGGAGGKLFF
-	TRBD2	TRBV9	TRBJ2-7	TGTGCCAGCAGCGTACTGGAGCGGGGGTTAGAAGAGCAGTACTTC	CASSVLERGLEEQYF
-	TRBD1	TRBV6-5	TRBJ1-1	TGTGCCAGCAGTGGGGGGACAGTTCTCACTGAAGCTTTCTTT	CASSGGTVLTEAFF
-	-	TRBV5-8	TRBJ2-7	TGTGCCAGCAGCTTGTCCAGGTCCTACGAGCAGTACTTC	CASSLSRSYEQYF
-	-	TRBV5-1	TRBJ2-7	TGCGCCAGCAGCTATAGCAGGGACTCCTACGAGCAGTACTTC	CASSYSRDSYEQYF
few	TRBD1	TRBV25-1	TRBJ1-1	TGTGCCAGCAGAGGGACAGGGGGCAGGTACACTGAAGCTTTCTTT	CASRGTGGRYTEAFF
-	-	TRBV7-2	TRBJ2-1	TGTGCCAGCAGCTCCCGCTATAGCGGATCTAACAATGAGCAGTTCTTC	CASSSRYSGSNNEQFF
-	TRBD1	TRBV11-3	TRBJ1-2	TGTGCCAGCAGAAGGGGACAGGGCTCAGGCTACACCTTC	CASRRGQGSGYTF
once	-	TRBV2	TRBJ2-1	TGTGCCAGCAGTGCCCCAACAGGCAGGGAGCAGTTCTTC	CASSAPTGREQFF
-	TRBD2	TRBV19	TRBJ2-7	TGTGCCAGTAGTATAGAGCAGGGAGGGGAGCAGTACTTC	CASSIEQGGEQYF
once	-	TRBV5-6	TRBJ1-2	TGTGCCAGCAGCTTGCAAAATACAGGGTTTAACTATGGCTACACCTTC	CASSLQNTGFNYGYTF
-	-	TRBV5-1	TRBJ2-2	TGCGCCAGCAGCTTTGACTCAGACGGCACCGGGGAGCTGTTTTTT	CASSFDSDGTGELFF
-	-	TRBV6-6	TRBJ1-5	TGTGCCAGTCTCCTTAGTTCGAGCAATCAGCCCCAGCATTTT	CASLLSSSNQPQHF
-	TRBD1	TRBV5-8	TRBJ2-7	TGTGCCAGCAGCTTGGACGGGACAGGGGGCTCCTACGAGCAGTACTTC	CASSLDGTGGSYEQYF
-	-	TRBV6-5	TRBJ2-3	TGTGCCAGCAGTTACTCGAAACTCCAAGATACGCAGTATTTT	CASSYSKLQDTQYF
-	TRBD1	TRBV5-1	TRBJ1-5	TGTGCCAGCAGCTTGGGACAGGGTGGTCAGCCCCAGCATTTT	CASSLGQGGQPQHF